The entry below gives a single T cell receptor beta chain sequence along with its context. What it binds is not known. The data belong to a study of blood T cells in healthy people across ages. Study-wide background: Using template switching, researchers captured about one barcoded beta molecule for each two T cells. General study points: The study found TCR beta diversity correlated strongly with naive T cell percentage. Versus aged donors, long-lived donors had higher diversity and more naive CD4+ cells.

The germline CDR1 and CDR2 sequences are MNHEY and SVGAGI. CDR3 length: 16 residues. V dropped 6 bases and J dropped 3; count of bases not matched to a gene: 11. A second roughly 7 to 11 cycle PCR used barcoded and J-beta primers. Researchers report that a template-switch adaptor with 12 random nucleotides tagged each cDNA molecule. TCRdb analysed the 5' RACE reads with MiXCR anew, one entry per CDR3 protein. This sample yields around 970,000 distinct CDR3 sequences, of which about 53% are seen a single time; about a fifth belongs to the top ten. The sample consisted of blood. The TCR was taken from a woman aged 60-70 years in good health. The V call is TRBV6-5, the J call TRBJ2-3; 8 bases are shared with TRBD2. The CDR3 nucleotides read TGTGCCAGCAGCAGTGGTAGCGGGATCGGAACAGATACGCAGTATTTT. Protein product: CASSSGSGIGTDTQYF.